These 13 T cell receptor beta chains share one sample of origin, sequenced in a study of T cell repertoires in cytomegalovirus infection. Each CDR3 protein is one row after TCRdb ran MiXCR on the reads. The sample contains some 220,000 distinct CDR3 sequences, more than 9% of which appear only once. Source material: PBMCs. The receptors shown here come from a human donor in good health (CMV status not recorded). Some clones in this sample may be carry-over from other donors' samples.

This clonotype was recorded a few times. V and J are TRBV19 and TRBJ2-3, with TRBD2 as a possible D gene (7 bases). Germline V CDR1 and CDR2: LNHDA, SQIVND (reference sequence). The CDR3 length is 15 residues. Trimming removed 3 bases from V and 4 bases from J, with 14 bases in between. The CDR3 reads CASSITGGAPDTQYF. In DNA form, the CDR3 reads TGTGCCAGTAGTATTACTGGGGGGGCACCAGATACGCAGTATTTT.

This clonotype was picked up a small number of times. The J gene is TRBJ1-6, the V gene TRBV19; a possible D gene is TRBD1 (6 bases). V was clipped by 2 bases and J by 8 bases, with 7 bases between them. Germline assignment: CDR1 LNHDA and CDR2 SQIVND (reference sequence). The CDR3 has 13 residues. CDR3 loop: CASSIRGDSPLHF. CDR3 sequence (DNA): TGTGCCAGTAGTATAAGGGGGGATTCACCCCTCCACTTT.

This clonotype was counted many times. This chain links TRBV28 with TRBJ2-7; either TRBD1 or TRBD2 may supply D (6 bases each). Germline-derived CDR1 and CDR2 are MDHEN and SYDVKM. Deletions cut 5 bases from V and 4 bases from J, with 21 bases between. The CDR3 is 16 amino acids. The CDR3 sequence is CASSPRGLGRGYEQYF. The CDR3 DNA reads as TGTGCCAGCAGTCCCCGGGGGTTGGGCAGGGGATACGAGCAGTACTTC.

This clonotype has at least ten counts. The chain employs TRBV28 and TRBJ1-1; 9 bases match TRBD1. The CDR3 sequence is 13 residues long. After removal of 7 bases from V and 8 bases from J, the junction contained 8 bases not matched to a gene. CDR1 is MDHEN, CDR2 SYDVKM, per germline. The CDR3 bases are TGTGCCAGCACCGTAGGGGGGACAGGGGAAGCTTTCTTT. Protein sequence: CASTVGGTGEAFF.

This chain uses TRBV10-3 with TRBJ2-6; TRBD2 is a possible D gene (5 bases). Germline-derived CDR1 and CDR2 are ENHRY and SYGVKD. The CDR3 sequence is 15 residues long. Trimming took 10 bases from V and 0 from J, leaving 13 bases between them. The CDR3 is CATGEQSSGANVLTF. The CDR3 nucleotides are TGTGCCACCGGGGAACAGTCCTCTGGGGCCAACGTCCTGACTTTC.

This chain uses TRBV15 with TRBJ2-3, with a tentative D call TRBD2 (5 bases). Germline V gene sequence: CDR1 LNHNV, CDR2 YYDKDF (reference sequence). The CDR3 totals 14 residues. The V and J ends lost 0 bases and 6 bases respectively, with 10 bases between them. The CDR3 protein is CATSRDTRADTQYF. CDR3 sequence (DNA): TGTGCCACCAGCAGAGATACGAGGGCCGATACGCAGTATTTT. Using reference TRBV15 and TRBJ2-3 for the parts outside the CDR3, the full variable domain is DAMVIQNPRYQVTQFGKPVTLSCSQTLNHNVMYWYQQKSSQAPKLLFHYYDKDFNNEADTPDNFQSRRPNTSFCFLDIRSPGLGDTAMYLCATSRDTRADTQYFGPGTRLTVL.

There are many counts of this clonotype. The CDR3 bases are TGTGCCAGCAGCCAAGCAGGGGGCGACTTCAATGAGCAGTTCTTC. Translating it yields CASSQAGGDFNEQFF. The chain employs TRBV4-2 and TRBJ2-1; 8 positions match TRBD1. Unmatched junction bases numbered 5, after V lost 1 base and J lost 6 bases. Germline assignment: CDR1 LGHNA and CDR2 YNFKEQ. The CDR3 is 15 residues long.

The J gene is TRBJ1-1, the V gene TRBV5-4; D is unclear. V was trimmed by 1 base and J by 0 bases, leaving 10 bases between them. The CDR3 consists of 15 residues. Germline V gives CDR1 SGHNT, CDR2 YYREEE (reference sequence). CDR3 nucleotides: TGTGCCAGCAGCTTGAGCCTCCTAATGAACACTGAAGCTTTCTTT. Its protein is CASSLSLLMNTEAFF.

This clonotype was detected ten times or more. CDR3 DNA: TGTGCCAGCAGTTACTCGACACTAGAGGATGAGCAGTTCTTC. Amino acids: CASSYSTLEDEQFF. The rearrangement joins TRBV6-5 to TRBJ2-1, with D perhaps matching TRBD2 (5 bases). CDR3 length: 14 residues. The germline V gene encodes CDR1 MNHEY and CDR2 SVGAGI. Trimming pared 0 bases from V and 8 bases from J, leaving 11 bases between.

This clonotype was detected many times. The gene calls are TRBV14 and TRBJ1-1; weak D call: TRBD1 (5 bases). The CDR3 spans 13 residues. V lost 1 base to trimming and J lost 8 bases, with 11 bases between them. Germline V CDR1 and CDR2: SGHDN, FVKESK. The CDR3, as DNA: TGTGCCAGCAGCCAAGTTTCACAGGTCGAAGCTTTCTTT. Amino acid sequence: CASSQVSQVEAFF.

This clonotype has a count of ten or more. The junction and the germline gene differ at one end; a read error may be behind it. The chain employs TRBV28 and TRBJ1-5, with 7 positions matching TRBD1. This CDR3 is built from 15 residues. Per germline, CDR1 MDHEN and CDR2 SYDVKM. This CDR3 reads CASTLAGGSNQPQHF. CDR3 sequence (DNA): TGTGCCAGCACTTTAGCAGGGGGAAGCAATCAGCCCCAGCATTTT.

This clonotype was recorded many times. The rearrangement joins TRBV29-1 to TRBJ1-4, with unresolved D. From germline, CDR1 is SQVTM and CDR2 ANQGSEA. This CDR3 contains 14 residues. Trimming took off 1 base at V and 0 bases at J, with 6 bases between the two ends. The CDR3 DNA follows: TGCAGCGTTGAAGTCCAGGCAACTAATGAAAAACTGTTTTTT. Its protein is CSVEVQATNEKLFF.

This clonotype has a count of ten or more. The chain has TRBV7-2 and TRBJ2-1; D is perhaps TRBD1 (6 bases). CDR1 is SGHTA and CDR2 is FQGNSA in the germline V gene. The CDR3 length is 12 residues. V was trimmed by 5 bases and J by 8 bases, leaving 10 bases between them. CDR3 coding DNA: TGTGCCAGCAGCCTGGACAGCTATGAGCAGTTCTTC. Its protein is CASSLDSYEQFF.